These 16 T cell receptor beta chains share one sample of origin, sequenced in a study of blood T cells in healthy people across ages. Alongside a J-beta primer mix, a sample-barcoded 5' primer served in a second PCR lasting roughly 7 to 12 cycles. TCRdb re-called the 5' RACE reads through MiXCR, storing one row per CDR3 protein. The profile covers about 1.4 million distinct CDR3 sequences, with approximately 59% appearing a single time and 6.5% to 8.5% taken by the ten largest. Sequencing used blood. The receptors derive from a man aged 18 to 35 in good health.

This rearrangement joins TRBV4-2 to TRBJ1-3, with unresolved D. CDR3 size: 13 residues. V shed 3 bases and J shed 0 bases, with 3 bases lying between them. Germline V CDR1 and CDR2: LGHNA, YNFKEQ. CDR3 in DNA: TGTGCCAGCAGCCAGGTCTCTGGAAACACCATATATTTT. Residues: CASSQVSGNTIYF.

The chain combines TRBV12-3 or TRBV12-4 with TRBJ1-2; 7 bases agree with TRBD1. This CDR3 contains 14 residues. With V trimmed by 7 bases and J by 6 bases, 11 bases remained unmatched. This CDR3 reads CASNRDSGMDGYTF. CDR3 coding DNA: TGTGCCAGCAACCGGGACAGCGGAATGGATGGCTACACCTTC.

In this sample, this clonotype turned up a few times. The genes are TRBV29-1 and TRBJ2-7, with 8 bases aligning to TRBD1. Germline V CDR1 and CDR2: SQVTM, ANQGSEA. The CDR3 consists of 16 residues. V lost 5 bases and J lost 0; bases outside the gene matches: 12. The CDR3 reads CSVMGSTGAISYEQYF. CDR3 sequence (DNA): TGCAGCGTTATGGGGTCGACAGGGGCCATCTCCTACGAGCAGTACTTC.

The CDR3 DNA is TGCGCCAGCAGCTTGGCAGGCGAAATACCTTACGAGCAGTACTTC. It codes for CASSLAGEIPYEQYF. V gene TRBV5-1 combines with J gene TRBJ2-7, with D hard to call. Between the trimmed V and J ends, which lost 0 bases and 4 bases, there was a span of 14 bases. CDR1 is SGHRS, CDR2 YFSETQ, per germline. The CDR3 totals 15 residues.

The rearrangement joins TRBV6-2 or TRBV6-3 to TRBJ2-1; 8 positions match TRBD2. Per germline, CDR1 MNHEY and CDR2 SVGEGT. V shed 0 bases and J 7 bases; nucleotides not matched to a gene: 14. The CDR3 spans 18 residues. In DNA, the CDR3 is TGTGCCAGCAGTTACTCGAGCTCCGGGGGGGCCTGGGCGAATGAGCAGTTCTTC. It specifies CASSYSSSGGAWANEQFF.

The table lists this clonotype with a few counts. The chain links TRBV3-1 to TRBJ2-1; D possibly uses TRBD1 or TRBD2 (5 bases each). V was pared by 4 bases and J by 7 bases, with 17 bases between. Germline lookup yields CDR1 LGHDT and CDR2 YNNKEL (reference sequence). CDR3 length: 15 residues. CDR3 coding DNA: TGTGCCAGCAGCCCTGGGGGTGGGGCCGGGAATGAGCAGTTCTTC. Encoded protein: CASSPGGGAGNEQFF.

This chain uses TRBV13 with TRBJ2-1, with 7 positions matching TRBD2. This CDR3 comprises 16 residues. CDR1 and CDR2 (germline): PRHDT, FYEKMQ (reference sequence). V was pared by 2 bases and J by 0 bases, with 4 bases of the junction left unmatched. In DNA form, the CDR3 reads TGTGCCAGCAGCTTAAGCGGGGTAAACTCCTACAATGAGCAGTTCTTC. Residues: CASSLSGVNSYNEQFF. The full variable domain, in which reference TRBV13 and TRBJ2-1 provide the parts outside the CDR3, is AAGVIQSPRHLIKEKRETATLKCYPIPRHDTVYWYQQGPGQDPQFLISFYEKMQSDKGSIPDRFSAQQFSDYHSELNMSSLELGDSALYFCASSLSGVNSYNEQFFGPGTRLTVL.

This clonotype showed up just a few times. This sequence joins TRBV5-5 and TRBJ2-2; D unclear. CDR1 and CDR2 (germline): SGHKS, YYEKEE (reference sequence). Trimming took off 0 bases at V and 6 bases at J, with 9 bases between the two ends. The CDR3 runs 14 residues. The CDR3 DNA reads as TGTGCCAGCAGCTTGGAGAGGTTGTCCGGGGAGCTGTTTTTT. This gives the protein CASSLERLSGELFF.

The rearrangement joins TRBV28 to TRBJ1-2, with 7 bases identical to TRBD1. V dropped 6 bases and J dropped 0; count of bases not matched to a gene: 7. In germline, CDR1 is MDHEN, CDR2 SYDVKM. The CDR3 loop spans 15 amino acids. The CDR3 spells CASRSYGTANYGYTF. The CDR3 coding sequence is TGTGCCAGCAGGTCCTATGGGACAGCTAACTATGGCTACACCTTC.

Only one count was recorded for this clonotype. The chain links TRBV7-9 to TRBJ2-7; perhaps D is TRBD1 or TRBD2 (5 bases each). This CDR3 has 14 amino acids. V was cut by 5 bases and J by 1 base, with 12 bases left in between. The germline V gene encodes CDR1 SEHNR and CDR2 FQNEAQ (reference sequence). CDR3 in amino acids: CASSKPRGSYEQYF. The CDR3 DNA reads TGTGCCAGCAGCAAACCGAGGGGTTCCTACGAGCAGTACTTC. Full variable domain (outside the CDR3, taken from reference TRBV7-9 and TRBJ2-7): DTGVSQNPRHKITKRGQNVTFRCDPISEHNRLYWYRQTLGQGPEFLTYFQNEAQLEKSRLLSDRFSAERPKGSFSTLEIQRTEQGDSAMYLCASSKPRGSYEQYFGPGTRLTVT.

The J gene is TRBJ1-2, the V gene TRBV6-5, with TRBD1 as a possible D gene (5 bases). The CDR3 runs 16 residues. V dropped 2 bases and J dropped 5 bases, with 18 bases sitting between them. In germline, CDR1 is MNHEY, CDR2 SVGAGI. As DNA, the CDR3 is TGTGCCAGCAGTTACAATTCATTGGGCAGGGTTTATGGCTACACCTTC. Translating gives CASSYNSLGRVYGYTF.

The rearrangement uses TRBV12-3 or TRBV12-4 and TRBJ1-2, with D perhaps matching TRBD1 (5 bases). The CDR3 length is 16 residues. The V gene lost 5 bases and the J gene lost 0 bases, with 16 bases spanning the gap. CDR3 amino acids: CASSPAPTEANYGYTF. The CDR3 bases are TGTGCCAGCAGTCCTGCCCCGACAGAAGCTAACTATGGCTACACCTTC.

This clonotype was detected ten times or more. This sequence joins TRBV7-2 and TRBJ1-6; tentative D call: TRBD1 (5 bases). Looked up from germline, CDR1 is SGHTA and CDR2 is FQGNSA. V lost 1 base, J lost 4 bases, and 8 bases lay in between. This CDR3 has 15 residues. CDR3 DNA sequence: TGTGCCAGCAGCTTAGAGGGGAGTTATAATTCACCCCTCCACTTT. Amino acids: CASSLEGSYNSPLHF.

The count of this clonotype is one. The genes are TRBV12-3 or TRBV12-4 and TRBJ1-5; D is perhaps TRBD1 (5 bases). V was clipped by 2 bases and J by 1 base, with 12 bases between them. CDR3 length: 16 amino acids. The CDR3 region has the DNA TGTGCCAGCAGTTTAAGGGGATGGAGGAGCAATCAGCCCCAGCATTTT. Protein product: CASSLRGWRSNQPQHF.

This chain connects TRBV4-1 to TRBJ2-1; 8 nucleotides align to TRBD2. Germline assignment: CDR1 MGHRA and CDR2 YSYEKL. This CDR3 contains 17 residues. J gave up 4 bases and V 5 bases, and 13 bases lay outside the gene matches. The CDR3 is CASSLREGVKGYNEQFF. In nucleotides, the CDR3 is TGCGCCAGCAGCTTACGGGAGGGGGTAAAGGGGTACAATGAGCAGTTCTTC.

V gene TRBV9 combines with J gene TRBJ2-1, with 7 positions matching TRBD1. Germline V gene lookup returns CDR1 SGDLS and CDR2 YYNGEE. Unmatched junction bases numbered 8, after V lost 0 bases and J lost 8 bases. The CDR3 consists of 15 residues. The CDR3 coding sequence is TGTGCCAGCAGCGTAGGAGGGGGCCAAGTCTATGAGCAGTTCTTC. The encoded protein is CASSVGGGQVYEQFF.